Included here is one TCR beta chain sequence, with context. There is no known antigen for this receptor. No base qualities exist here, and no much larger clone lies one base off it. The source of the sample is a study of cytomegalovirus exposure and HLA in healthy donors (dated by TCRdb to between 2016 and 2019). Notes on the research overall: An earlier analysis of 587 of the donors reported 276 Gb of sequence data and around 110 million unique TCR beta sequences obtained from about 179 million T cells. The study combined high-throughput TCR immunosequencing, statistical association of individual TCRs with disease status, and machine learning to predict cytomegalovirus infection status. The study used immunosequencing to profile the T cell repertoires of several hundred subjects and linked those repertoires to cytomegalovirus serostatus. Across approximately 420 genotyped donors of the cohort, an average of approximately 240,000 unique TCR beta nucleotide sequences per donor were sequenced, and about a sixth of those sequences were non-productive. Every discovery cohort repertoire had been produced on one sequencing platform. An earlier analysis of some 500 of the donors applied high-throughput TCR beta sequencing to assess whether each TCR beta V gene segment acted as functional or pseudogenic. The genetic ancestry cluster associated with self-reported Caucasian donors included approximately 85% of the roughly 410 genotyped donors. HLA typing covered class I and class II loci at four-digit resolution. A later analysis re-analyzed previously published TCR beta repertoires from 660 or so donors and added high-resolution HLA genotyping to study TCR occurrence patterns. Genome-wide SNP genotypes for about 55% of the roughly 670 donors were used in a later genetic analysis, which treated that subset as a discovery cohort. The later analysis used no new phenotypic data to find candidate immune exposures, relying instead on TCR beta sequences and their occurrence across donors. Four or five DR-DQ haplotypes were treated as single units for association and clustering because of strong linkage in the cohort. The study was designed to test whether signatures of past pathogen exposure could be identified by cataloging public T cell receptors. Typing coverage varied by locus: roughly 629-630 donors for A, B, C, DRB1 and DQB1; roughly 560 for DQA1; more than 600 for DPA1; 400 to 480 for DPB1. In addition to the first cohort of around 670 subjects, a separate validation cohort of 120 different subjects was used. Donor age, sex, ethnicity and CMV serostatus were compiled alongside the repertoire data. Around 320 gigabases of sequencing data and 70 million to 85 million unique TCR sequences were included in an early release covering about 600 HLA-typed donors. Results and caveats for the whole study, not just this receptor: Assigning TCR associations to individual alleles was difficult when HLA alleles, especially DR and DQ, strongly co-occurred. A further reported finding was that TCR beta sequences accurately predicted the HLA-A and HLA-B alleles for most subjects in the first cohort. In an earlier analysis of about 600 of the donors, most TCR beta V segments appeared in productive rearrangements about 87% or about 30% of the time, broadly matching IMGT annotations. In a later analysis, the rate of TCR association differed among HLA loci, with DRB1 alleles having the most associated TCRs and HLA-C alleles having the fewest. This cohort had only TCR beta chains sequenced, and the lack of alpha or paired-chain data limited which features could be detected. A later genetic analysis associated a missense DCLRE1C variant with V-gene and J-gene trimming of TCR beta chains, and an independent cohort replicated the association. Because some donors lacked HLA typing at each locus, the association tests relied only on the typed subset. Most CMV-associated TCR beta chains appeared to be HLA-restricted in a later analysis, and the HLA associations seemed to be driven largely by CMV exposure. The study gave a list of over 150 TCR beta chains associated with cytomegalovirus. It was suggested by the authors that the approach could potentially be generalized to other disease states and immunological phenotypes. Roughly uniform sequencing depth across donors was assumed in presence/absence analyses, although this assumption may not hold. Most TCR sequences were seen in very few donors, while some public TCRs were found in many individuals. For the cohort, immune exposure information was limited to CMV serostatus. The classifier was reported to diagnose cytomegalovirus status with high specificity and sensitivity in both the original and validation cohorts. Correlated functional status among segregating V segments might be attributable to linkage disequilibrium, but an unknown experimental factor could not be ruled out. According to a later analysis, parvovirus B19, influenza, CMV and Epstein-Barr virus appeared linked to several top co-occurrence clusters. In a later genetic analysis, fewer N-insertions in productive TCRs were reported among donors in an Asian-associated ancestry cluster than the roughly 640-donor mean. Because counts were too low, around 17 rarely observed V segments, including chromosome 9 orphons, were left out of the earlier analysis of 500 to 750 of the donors. A cluster of highly shared sequence variants was judged likely to be a technical artifact of the sequencing pipeline. A few of the identified cytomegalovirus-associated TCR beta chains were confirmed in vitro to be specific for cytomegalovirus antigens. A later analysis found that HLA-associated TCR beta chains were more clonally expanded and had lower generation probabilities than equally common non-associated chains. A later analysis associated roughly 17,000 TCR beta sequences with specific HLA alleles at a false discovery rate of 0.05.

The receptor library was made with the immunoSEQ multiplex PCR assay. For the multiplex PCR, a mixture combining 60 forward primers for TCR Vbeta segments and 13 reverse primers for TCR Jbeta segments was used. Amplification of the CDR3 region of rearranged TCR beta genes was performed with a multiplex PCR assay on genomic DNA. The amplified TCR beta libraries were sequenced on the Illumina HiSeq System as 87-base-pair reads. The authors' analysis ran thus. A later analysis tallied roughly 76 million unique TCR beta chains across the roughly 610 repertoires, and around 10 million of those chains were shared by two or more donors. A nearest-neighbor algorithm error-corrected the raw reads and collapsed the reads into unique sequences, merging closely related sequences to remove PCR and sequencing errors. CDR3 sequences were aligned to IMGT reference sequences to assign V, D and J gene segments. For a sequence to be retained, a match of at least six nucleotides was required to both a V gene segment and a J gene segment. A rearrangement was called productive if the CDR3 had no stop codons and remained in frame with V and J, and every other rearrangement was called non-productive. Following IMGT convention, CDR3 was defined as the stretch from the second conserved V-encoded cysteine up to the conserved J-encoded phenylalanine. The earlier analysis of fewer than 750 of the donors excluded sequences that lacked an unambiguous match to a single V gene segment. An earlier analysis of 500 to 600 of the donors classified V segments as functional when productive rearrangements were above 56.7% and as segregating when the standard deviation between donors was above 5%. A statistical classification framework was built to diagnose cytomegalovirus status from the catalog of TCR beta chain sequences. In a later analysis, V and J genes were assigned by comparing TCR nucleotide sequences against IMGT/GENE-DB human TR gene sequences. Using the TCRdist pipeline, a later analysis assigned CDR3 sequences along with most-parsimonious VDJ recombination scenarios. In a later analysis, every TCR beta chain was defined by the combination of its CDR3 amino acid sequence and its V-gene family, and reads without a unique V-gene family were dropped. As a way to deal with suspected cross-contamination and a sequencing artifact, a later analysis dropped 500 to 700 nucleotide sequences that were highly shared and had low generation probability. For each public chain, a later analysis derived a clonal expansion index from normalized ranks of inferred template counts within each repertoire. Generation probabilities in a later analysis came from a VDJ recombination model fitted to out-of-frame rearrangements, and those results were checked against IGoR. In a later analysis, hypergeometric tests were used to score TCR-TCR, TCR-HLA and TCR-CMV co-occurrence, with a repertoire-size bias correction applied to TCR pairs. To estimate false discovery rates, a later analysis permuted the HLA or CMV assignments 20 times. A later analysis grouped co-occurring TCRs with DBSCAN, adding TCRdist sequence similarity when clustering within HLA-allele-positive subsets. For co-occurrence clustering, repertoires with fewer than 30,000 or more than 120,000 public chains were excluded, along with 4 to 6 repertoires with anomalous nucleotide sharing. As stored in TCRdb, this immuneACCESS dataset retains in-frame rearrangements with V and J assigned. A fraction of the clones does not appear; measured against another copy, unresolved V genes explain less than half of the discrepancy, and the remainder lacks a known reason. V and J calls and clone size are copied from that table; D and trimming were computed from the DNA. The sample profile shows around 160,000 clones; about 80% of them were found once. The ten largest make up 9% to 10% of the sample.

In total, 600 or so healthy bone marrow donors made up the cohort. At the time of sampling, all cohort members were nominally healthy, though unrecorded immune exposures were likely present. The donor was CMV seropositive and belonged to the group of more than 250 seropositive cohort members. A peripheral blood sample was provided by each donor, and peripheral blood mononuclear cells were used for TCR beta sequencing. Genomic DNA was extracted from the blood cell samples with the Qiagen DNeasy Blood Extraction Kit. The receptor comes from a man between 18 and 29 years old in good health and CMV-seropositive. Input material: PBMCs.

The CDR3 reads as follows: CASSQDLRGGYEQYF. The bases read TGTGCCAGCAGCCAAGACCTCCGGGGGGGCTACGAGCAGTACTTC. Rearrangement joined TRBV4-2 to TRBJ2-7, and 8 bases in between align with TRBD2. The CDR3 has 15 amino acids, counting the end cysteine and phenylalanine. Only the CDR3 portion is preserved as DNA: 45 bases, with reading frame beginning at the first base. Reading the germline V gene gives CDR1 LGHNA and CDR2 YNFKEQ. V is cut back by 0 bases and J by 3 bases, with 4 bases in the junction unmatched.